These 10 T cell receptor beta chains were all obtained from the same sample, sequenced in a study of T cells in localized non-small cell lung cancer. Some clones are missing from TCRdb's copy, which holds only in-frame ones; the method was immunoSEQ multiplex PCR. The repertoire holds fewer than 45,000 clones, with 70% to 90% as singletons. The sample was peripheral blood, taken before any cancer treatment. These receptors all come from a woman aged 18-49 years with stage III lung adenocarcinoma.

The CDR3 is CASSQLPGQNYEQYF. Here the CDR3 DNA reads TGTGCCAGCAGCCAACTTCCGGGACAGAACTACGAGCAGTACTTC. This chain joins TRBV7-2 and TRBJ2-7; 7 bases match TRBD1. The V gene end was trimmed by 5 bases and the J gene end by 3 bases; junction bases not matched to a gene: 10. Germline assignment: CDR1 SGHTA and CDR2 FQGNSA. This CDR3 contains 15 residues.

This chain connects TRBV6-1 to TRBJ2-2, with a weak D call TRBD1 (5 bases). Germline V CDR1 and CDR2: MNHNS, SASEGT. The CDR3 loop spans 14 amino acids. V gave up 6 bases and J gave up 6 bases, with 14 bases separating them. DNA for the CDR3: TGTGCCAGCAGGGGGCCCATAGGTTCCGGGGAGCTGTTTTTT. This codes for CASRGPIGSGELFF.

V and J are TRBV6-1 and TRBJ1-2; 7 positions match TRBD1. The trim removed 8 bases at V and 0 bases at J, leaving 6 bases unmatched. The CDR3 loop spans 14 amino acids. Germline loops: CDR1 MNHNS, CDR2 SASEGT. CDR3 nucleotides: TGTGCCAGCGGGGACAGACCATCTAACTATGGCTACACCTTC. Translation: CASGDRPSNYGYTF.

This clone was detected only a few times. This chain links TRBV5-5 with TRBJ1-2, with D possibly TRBD1 on 6 matching bases. The length of the CDR3 is 13 residues. Germline CDR1 reads SGHKS; CDR2 reads YYEKEE (reference sequence). Trimming removed 2 bases from V and 4 bases from J, with 9 bases in between. The CDR3 is CASSFGQRYGYTF. In nucleotides, the CDR3 is TGTGCCAGCAGCTTCGGACAGCGCTATGGCTACACCTTC. The full variable domain, with the rest looked up from reference TRBV5-5 and TRBJ1-2, is DAGVTQSPTHLIKTRGQQVTLRCSPISGHKSVSWYQQVLGQGPQFIFQYYEKEERGRGNFPDRFSARQFPNYSSELNVNALLLGDSALYLCASSFGQRYGYTFGSGTRLTVV.

The chain combines TRBV5-1 with TRBJ2-3; D not resolved. The CDR3 has 13 amino acids. Germline V gene sequence: CDR1 SGHRS, CDR2 YFSETQ. V dropped 0 bases and J dropped 0 bases, with 2 bases sitting between them. The CDR3 here is CASSLVSTDTQYF. The CDR3, as DNA: TGCGCCAGCAGCTTGGTCAGCACAGATACGCAGTATTTT.

The chain recombines TRBV9 with TRBJ1-2, with a possible D match to TRBD1 (6 bases). The CDR3 length is 15 residues. Trimming left V 3 bases short and J 7 bases short, with 19 bases between. CDR1 SGDLS and CDR2 YYNGEE come from the germline V gene. Here the CDR3 DNA reads TGTGCCAGCAGCGGCACAGGGAGGGGGGTCGGTGGCTACACCTTC. Protein product: CASSGTGRGVGGYTF. Full variable domain (rest looked up from reference TRBV9 and TRBJ1-2): DSGVTQTPKHLITATGQRVTLRCSPRSGDLSVYWYQQSLDQGLQFLIQYYNGEERAKGNILERFSAQQFPDLHSELNLSSLELGDSALYFCASSGTGRGVGGYTFGSGTRLTVV.

V and J are TRBV6-6 and TRBJ2-3, with D perhaps being TRBD1 or TRBD2 (5 bases each). Germline V lookup: CDR1 MNHNY, CDR2 SVGAGI (reference sequence). V was shortened by 5 bases and J by 3 bases, with 15 bases between the two germline ends. The length of the CDR3 is 15 residues. CDR3 in DNA: TGTGCCAGCAGTCCCCGGGGCCAGGGAACAGATACGCAGTATTTT. Protein product: CASSPRGQGTDTQYF.

The chain uses TRBV4-2 and TRBJ2-3; D unclear. CDR1 LGHNA and CDR2 YNFKEQ come from the germline V gene. Trimming stripped 1 base from V and 1 base from J, with 9 bases between. This CDR3 is built from 15 residues. CDR3 amino acids: CASSQGQEGTDTQYF. In DNA, the CDR3 is TGTGCCAGCAGCCAAGGGCAGGAAGGCACAGATACGCAGTATTTT.

This CDR3 reads CASSKITSATGELFF. CDR3 nucleotides: TGTGCCAGCAGCAAAATAACTAGCGCCACCGGGGAGCTGTTTTTT. V and J are TRBV21-1 and TRBJ2-2; TRBD2, as called in the table, went unchecked against the DNA. TRBV21-1 is tagged as a pseudogene. This CDR3 spans 15 amino acids.

The genes are TRBV2 and TRBJ2-5; 8 bases map to TRBD2. From germline, CDR1 is SNHLY and CDR2 FYNNEI. The trim removed 4 bases at V and 5 bases at J, leaving 9 bases unmatched. This CDR3 spans 15 amino acids. CDR3 coding DNA: TGTGCCAGCAGTGGGCTTAAGGAGCGGGGGGAGACCCAGTACTTC. Protein sequence: CASSGLKERGETQYF.